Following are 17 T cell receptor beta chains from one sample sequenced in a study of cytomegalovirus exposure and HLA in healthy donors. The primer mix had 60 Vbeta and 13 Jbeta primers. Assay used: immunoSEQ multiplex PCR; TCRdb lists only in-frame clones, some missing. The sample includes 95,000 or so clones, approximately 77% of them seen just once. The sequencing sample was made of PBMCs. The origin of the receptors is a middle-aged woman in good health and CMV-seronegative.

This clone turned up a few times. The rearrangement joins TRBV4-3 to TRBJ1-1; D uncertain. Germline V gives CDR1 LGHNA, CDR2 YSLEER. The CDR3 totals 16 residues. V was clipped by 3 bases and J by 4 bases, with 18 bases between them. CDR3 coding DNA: TGCGCCAGCAGCCAGTCATTTGATGCGGTGGGCACTGAAGCTTTCTTT. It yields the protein CASSQSFDAVGTEAFF.

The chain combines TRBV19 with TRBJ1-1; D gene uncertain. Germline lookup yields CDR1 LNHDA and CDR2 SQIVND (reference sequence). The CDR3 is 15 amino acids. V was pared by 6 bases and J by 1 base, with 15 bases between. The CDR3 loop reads CASRPQQLRNTEAFF. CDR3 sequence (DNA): TGTGCCAGTAGGCCGCAACAGTTAAGGAACACTGAAGCTTTCTTT.

CDR3 in DNA: TGTGCCAGCAGGGCCGTCGAGGGAGGCTACACCTTC. Encoded protein: CASRAVEGGYTF. This chain links TRBV11-2 with TRBJ1-2, with D unresolved. The length of the CDR3 is 12 residues. V shed 6 bases and J shed 8 bases, with 13 bases lying between them. CDR1 is SGHAT, CDR2 FQNNGV, per germline.

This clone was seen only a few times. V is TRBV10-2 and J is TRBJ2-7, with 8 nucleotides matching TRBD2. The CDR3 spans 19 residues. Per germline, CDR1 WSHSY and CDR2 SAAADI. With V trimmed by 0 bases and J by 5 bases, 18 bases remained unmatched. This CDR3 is CASSESALGRGGLSDEQYF. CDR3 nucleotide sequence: TGCGCCAGCAGTGAGTCAGCCTTGGGTCGGGGGGGCCTATCAGACGAGCAGTACTTC.

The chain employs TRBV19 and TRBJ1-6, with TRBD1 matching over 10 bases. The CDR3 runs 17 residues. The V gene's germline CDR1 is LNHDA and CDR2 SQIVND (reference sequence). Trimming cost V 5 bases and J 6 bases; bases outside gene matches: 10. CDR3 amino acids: CASSSRDRGSLNSPLHF. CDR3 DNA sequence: TGTGCCAGTAGTTCCAGGGACAGGGGCAGTCTTAATTCACCCCTCCACTTT.

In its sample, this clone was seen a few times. CDR3 bases: TGTGCCAGCAGCCCAATAAACGGGGGCACTGAAGCTTTCTTT. Its protein is CASSPINGGTEAFF. The chain recombines TRBV5-4 with TRBJ1-1, with a weak D call TRBD1 (5 bases). The CDR3 length is 14 residues. Germline assignment: CDR1 SGHNT and CDR2 YYREEE (reference sequence). Trimming shortened V by 4 bases and J by 4 bases, and 14 bases separated the two germline ends. The whole variable domain, remainder taken from reference TRBV5-4 and TRBJ1-1, is ETGVTQSPTHLIKTRGQQVTLRCSSQSGHNTVSWYQQALGQGPQFIFQYYREEENGRGNFPPRFSGLQFPNYSSELNVNALELDDSALYLCASSPINGGTEAFFGQGTRLTVV.

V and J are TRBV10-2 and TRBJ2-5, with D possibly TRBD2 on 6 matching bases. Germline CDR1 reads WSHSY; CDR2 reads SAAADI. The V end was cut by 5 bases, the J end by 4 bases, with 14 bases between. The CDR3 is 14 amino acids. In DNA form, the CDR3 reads TGCGCCAGCAGTACCCCGGGAGAGGGAGAGACCCAGTACTTC. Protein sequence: CASSTPGEGETQYF.

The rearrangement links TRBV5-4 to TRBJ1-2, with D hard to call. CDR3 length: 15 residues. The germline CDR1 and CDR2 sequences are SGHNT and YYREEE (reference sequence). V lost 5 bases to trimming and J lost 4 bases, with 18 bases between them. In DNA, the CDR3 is TGTGCCAGCAGTTCCTATGACCGGGTACTCTATGGCTACACCTTC. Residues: CASSSYDRVLYGYTF. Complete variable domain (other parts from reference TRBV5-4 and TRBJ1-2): ETGVTQSPTHLIKTRGQQVTLRCSSQSGHNTVSWYQQALGQGPQFIFQYYREEENGRGNFPPRFSGLQFPNYSSELNVNALELDDSALYLCASSSYDRVLYGYTFGSGTRLTVV.

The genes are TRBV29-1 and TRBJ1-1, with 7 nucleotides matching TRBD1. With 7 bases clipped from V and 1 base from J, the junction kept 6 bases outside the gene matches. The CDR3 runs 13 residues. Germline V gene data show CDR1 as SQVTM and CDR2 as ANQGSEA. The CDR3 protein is CSGEDRPNTEAFF. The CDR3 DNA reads TGCAGCGGGGAGGACAGGCCGAACACTGAAGCTTTCTTT.

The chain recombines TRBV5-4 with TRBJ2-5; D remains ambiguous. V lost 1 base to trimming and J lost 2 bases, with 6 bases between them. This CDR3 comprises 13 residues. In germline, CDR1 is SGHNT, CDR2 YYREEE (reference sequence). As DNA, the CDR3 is TGTGCCAGCAGCTTGAATCAGCAAGAGACCCAGTACTTC. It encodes CASSLNQQETQYF.

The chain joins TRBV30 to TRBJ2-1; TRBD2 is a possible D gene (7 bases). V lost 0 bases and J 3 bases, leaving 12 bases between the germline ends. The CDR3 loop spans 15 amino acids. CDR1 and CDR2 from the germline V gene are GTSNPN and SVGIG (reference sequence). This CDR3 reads CAWSVGGAIYNEQFF. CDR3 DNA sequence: TGTGCCTGGAGTGTGGGGGGGGCAATCTACAATGAGCAGTTCTTC.

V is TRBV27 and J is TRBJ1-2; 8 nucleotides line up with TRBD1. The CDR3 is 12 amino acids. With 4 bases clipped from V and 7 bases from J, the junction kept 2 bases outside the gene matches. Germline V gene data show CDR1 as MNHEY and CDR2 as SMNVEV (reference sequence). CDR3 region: CASSSGGPGYTF. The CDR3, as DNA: TGTGCCAGCAGTTCAGGGGGCCCTGGCTACACCTTC.

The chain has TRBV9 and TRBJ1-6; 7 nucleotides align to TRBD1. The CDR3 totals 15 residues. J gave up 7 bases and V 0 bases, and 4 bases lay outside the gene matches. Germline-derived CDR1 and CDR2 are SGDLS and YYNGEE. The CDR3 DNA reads TGTGCCAGCAGCGTAGAAGGGACAGACAATTCACCCCTCCACTTT. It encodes CASSVEGTDNSPLHF.

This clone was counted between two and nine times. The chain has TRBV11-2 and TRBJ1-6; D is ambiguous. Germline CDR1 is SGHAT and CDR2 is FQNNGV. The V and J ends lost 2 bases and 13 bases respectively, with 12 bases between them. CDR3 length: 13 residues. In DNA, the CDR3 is TGTGCCAGCAGCTTAACCTCTCAACAGCCCCTCCACTTT. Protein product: CASSLTSQQPLHF.

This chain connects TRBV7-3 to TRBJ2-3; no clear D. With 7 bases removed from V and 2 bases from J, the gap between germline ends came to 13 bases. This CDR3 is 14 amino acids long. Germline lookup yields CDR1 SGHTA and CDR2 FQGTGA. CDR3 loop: CASTSSSATDTQYF. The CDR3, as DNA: TGTGCCAGCACGTCGTCGAGTGCCACAGATACGCAGTATTTT.

Here the CDR3 DNA reads TGTGCCAGCAGCCTCTCGAGCGTAGATACGCAGTATTTT. Protein product: CASSLSSVDTQYF. The chain links TRBV13 to TRBJ2-3; D remains ambiguous. In germline, CDR1 is PRHDT, CDR2 FYEKMQ (reference sequence). V was pared by 5 bases and J by 5 bases, with 11 bases between. The CDR3 runs to 13 residues.

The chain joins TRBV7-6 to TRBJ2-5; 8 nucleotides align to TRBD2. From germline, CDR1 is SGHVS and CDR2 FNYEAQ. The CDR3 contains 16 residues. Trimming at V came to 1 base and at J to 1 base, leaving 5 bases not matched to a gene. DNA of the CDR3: TGTGCCAGCAGCTTAGGTCAGCGGGGGCTCCAAGAGACCCAGTACTTC. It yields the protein CASSLGQRGLQETQYF.